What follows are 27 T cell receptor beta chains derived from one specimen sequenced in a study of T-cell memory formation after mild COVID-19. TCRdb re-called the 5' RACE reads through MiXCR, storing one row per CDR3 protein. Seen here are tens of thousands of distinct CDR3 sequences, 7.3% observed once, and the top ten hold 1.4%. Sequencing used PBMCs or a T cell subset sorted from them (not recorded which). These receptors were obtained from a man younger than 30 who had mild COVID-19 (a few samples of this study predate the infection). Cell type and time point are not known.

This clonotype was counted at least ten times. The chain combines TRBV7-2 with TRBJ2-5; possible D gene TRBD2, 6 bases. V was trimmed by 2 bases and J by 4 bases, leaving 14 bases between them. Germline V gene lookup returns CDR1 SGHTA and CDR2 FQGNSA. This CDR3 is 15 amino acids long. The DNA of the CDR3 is TGTGCCAGCAGCTTATCGGGGGTCGAGGGAGAGACCCAGTACTTC. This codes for CASSLSGVEGETQYF.

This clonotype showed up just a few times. The CDR3 is CASSQEPIGPAWEETQYF. Here the CDR3 DNA reads TGTGCCAGCAGCCAGGAACCCATTGGGCCAGCATGGGAGGAGACCCAGTACTTC. V and J are TRBV4-2 and TRBJ2-5; maybe TRBD2 (5 bases). The CDR3 is 18 residues long. Trimming took 3 bases from V and 5 from J, leaving 25 bases between them. Germline V gives CDR1 LGHNA, CDR2 YNFKEQ.

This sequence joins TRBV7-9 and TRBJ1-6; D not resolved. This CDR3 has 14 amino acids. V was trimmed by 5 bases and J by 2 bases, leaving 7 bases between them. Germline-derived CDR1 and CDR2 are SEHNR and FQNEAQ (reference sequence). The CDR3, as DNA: TGTGCCAGCAGCGACGGGACCTATAATTCACCCCTCCACTTT. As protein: CASSDGTYNSPLHF.

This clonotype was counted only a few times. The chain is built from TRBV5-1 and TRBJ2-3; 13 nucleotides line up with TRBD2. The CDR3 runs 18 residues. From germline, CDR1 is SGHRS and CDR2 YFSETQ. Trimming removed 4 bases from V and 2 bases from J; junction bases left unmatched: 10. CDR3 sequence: CASSKGLAGALLTDTQYF. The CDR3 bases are TGCGCCAGCAGCAAAGGACTAGCGGGGGCCCTCCTCACAGATACGCAGTATTTT.

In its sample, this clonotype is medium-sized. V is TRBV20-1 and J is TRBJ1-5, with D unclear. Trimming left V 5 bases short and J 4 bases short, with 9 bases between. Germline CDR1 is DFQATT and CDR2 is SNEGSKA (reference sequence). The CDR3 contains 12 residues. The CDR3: CSAVSGNQPQHF. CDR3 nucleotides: TGCAGTGCTGTTTCCGGGAATCAGCCCCAGCATTTT.

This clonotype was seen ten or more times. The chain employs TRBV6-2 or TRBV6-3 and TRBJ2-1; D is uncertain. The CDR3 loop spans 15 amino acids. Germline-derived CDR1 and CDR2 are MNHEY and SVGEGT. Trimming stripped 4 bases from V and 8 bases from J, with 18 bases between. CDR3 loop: CASSSAGVLADEQFF. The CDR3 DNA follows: TGTGCCAGCAGTTCCGCTGGGGTCCTGGCCGATGAGCAGTTCTTC.

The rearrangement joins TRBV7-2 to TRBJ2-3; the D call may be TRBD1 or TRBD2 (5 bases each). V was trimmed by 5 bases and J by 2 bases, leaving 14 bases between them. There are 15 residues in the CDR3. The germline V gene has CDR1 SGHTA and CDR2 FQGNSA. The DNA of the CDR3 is TGTGCCAGCAGCCGAGGGGCAGGCGTCACAGATACGCAGTATTTT. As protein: CASSRGAGVTDTQYF.

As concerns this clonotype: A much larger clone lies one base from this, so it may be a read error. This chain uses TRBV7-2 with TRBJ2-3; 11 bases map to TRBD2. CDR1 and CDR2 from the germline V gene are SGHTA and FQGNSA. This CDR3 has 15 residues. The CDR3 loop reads CPSSGSGGAGDTQYF. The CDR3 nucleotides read TGTCCCAGCAGCGGTAGCGGGGGGGCTGGAGATACGCAGTATTTT.

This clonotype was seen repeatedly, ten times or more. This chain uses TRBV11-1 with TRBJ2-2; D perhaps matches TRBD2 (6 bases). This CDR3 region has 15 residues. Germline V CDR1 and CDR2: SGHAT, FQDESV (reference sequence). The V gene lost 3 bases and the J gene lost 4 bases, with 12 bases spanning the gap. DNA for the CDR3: TGTGCCAGCAGCTTCCGTCTGGGGGGCACCGGGGAGCTGTTTTTT. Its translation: CASSFRLGGTGELFF.

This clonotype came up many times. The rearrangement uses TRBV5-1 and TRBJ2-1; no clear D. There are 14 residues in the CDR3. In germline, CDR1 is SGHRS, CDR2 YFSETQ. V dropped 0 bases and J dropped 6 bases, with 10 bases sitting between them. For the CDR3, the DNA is TGCGCCAGCAGCTTGGTTAGGCCAGCCAATGAGCAGTTCTTC. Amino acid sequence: CASSLVRPANEQFF.

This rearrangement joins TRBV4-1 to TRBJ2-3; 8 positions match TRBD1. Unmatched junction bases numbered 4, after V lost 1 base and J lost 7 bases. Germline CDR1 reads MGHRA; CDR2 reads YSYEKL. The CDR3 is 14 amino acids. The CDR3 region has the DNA TGCGCCAGCAGCCAAGGTCAGGGGGCTTATACGCAGTATTTT. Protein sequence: CASSQGQGAYTQYF.

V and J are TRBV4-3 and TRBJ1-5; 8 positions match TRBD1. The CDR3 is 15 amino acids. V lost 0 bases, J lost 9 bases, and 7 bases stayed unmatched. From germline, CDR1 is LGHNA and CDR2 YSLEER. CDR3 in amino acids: CASSQEPGGAGPQHF. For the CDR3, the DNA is TGCGCCAGCAGCCAAGAGCCAGGGGGCGCGGGGCCCCAGCATTTT.

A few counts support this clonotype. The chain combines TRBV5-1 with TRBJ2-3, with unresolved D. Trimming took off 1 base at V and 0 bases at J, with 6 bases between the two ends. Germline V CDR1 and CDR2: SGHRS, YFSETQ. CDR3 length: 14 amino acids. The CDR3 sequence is CASSLPTSTDTQYF. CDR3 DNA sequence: TGCGCCAGCAGCTTGCCAACCAGCACAGATACGCAGTATTTT.

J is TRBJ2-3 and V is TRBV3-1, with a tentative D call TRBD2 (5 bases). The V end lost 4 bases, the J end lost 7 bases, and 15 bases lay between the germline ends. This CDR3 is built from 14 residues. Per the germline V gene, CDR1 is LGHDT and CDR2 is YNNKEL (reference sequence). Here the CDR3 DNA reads TGTGCCAGCAGCCGAACCCGGGCTAGCAATACGCAGTATTTT. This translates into CASSRTRASNTQYF.

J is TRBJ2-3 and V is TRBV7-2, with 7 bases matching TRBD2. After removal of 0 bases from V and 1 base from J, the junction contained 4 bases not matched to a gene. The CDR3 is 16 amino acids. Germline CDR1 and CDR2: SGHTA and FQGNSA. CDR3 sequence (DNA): TGTGCCAGCAGCTTAGCCCCTCTAGCGGGCACAGATACGCAGTATTTT. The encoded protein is CASSLAPLAGTDTQYF.

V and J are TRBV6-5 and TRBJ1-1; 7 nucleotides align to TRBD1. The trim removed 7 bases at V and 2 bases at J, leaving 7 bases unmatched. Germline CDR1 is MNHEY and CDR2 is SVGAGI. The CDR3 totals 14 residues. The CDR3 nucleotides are TGTGCCAGCACCGATACAGGGGATAACACTGAAGCTTTCTTT. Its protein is CASTDTGDNTEAFF.

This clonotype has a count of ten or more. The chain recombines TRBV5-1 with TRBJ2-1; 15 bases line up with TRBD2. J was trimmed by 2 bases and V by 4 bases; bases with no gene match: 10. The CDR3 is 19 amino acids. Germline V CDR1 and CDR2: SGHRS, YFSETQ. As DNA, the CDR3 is TGCGCCAGCAGCCCCGCCGGGACTAGCGGGGGGATCACCTACAATGAGCAGTTCTTC. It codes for CASSPAGTSGGITYNEQFF.

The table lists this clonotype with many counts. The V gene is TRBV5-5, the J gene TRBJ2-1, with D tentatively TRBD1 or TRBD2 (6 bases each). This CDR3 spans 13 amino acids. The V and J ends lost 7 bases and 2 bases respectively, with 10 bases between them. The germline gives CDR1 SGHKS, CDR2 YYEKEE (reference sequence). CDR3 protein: CASGGRAYNEQFF. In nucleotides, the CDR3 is TGTGCCAGCGGGGGGCGGGCCTACAATGAGCAGTTCTTC.

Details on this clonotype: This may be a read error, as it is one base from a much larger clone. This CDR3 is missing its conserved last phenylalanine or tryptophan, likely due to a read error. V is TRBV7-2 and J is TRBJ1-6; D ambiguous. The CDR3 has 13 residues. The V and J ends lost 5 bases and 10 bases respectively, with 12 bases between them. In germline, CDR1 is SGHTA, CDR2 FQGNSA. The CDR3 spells CASSEYAGSPLHL. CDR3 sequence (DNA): TGTGCCAGCAGCGAATATGCGGGCTCACCCCTCCACCTT.

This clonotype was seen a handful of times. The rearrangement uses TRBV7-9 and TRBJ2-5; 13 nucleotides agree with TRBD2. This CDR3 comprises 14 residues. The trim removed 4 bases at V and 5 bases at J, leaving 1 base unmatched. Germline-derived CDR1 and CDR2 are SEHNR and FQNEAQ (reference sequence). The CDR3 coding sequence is TGTGCCAGCAGCTGGACTAGCGGGGGTGAGACCCAGTACTTC. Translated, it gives CASSWTSGGETQYF.

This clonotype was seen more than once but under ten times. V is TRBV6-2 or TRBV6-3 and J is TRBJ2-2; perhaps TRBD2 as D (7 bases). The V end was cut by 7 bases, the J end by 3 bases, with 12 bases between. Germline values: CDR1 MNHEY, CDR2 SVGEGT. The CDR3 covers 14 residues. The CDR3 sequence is CASMRGRYTGELFF. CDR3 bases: TGTGCCAGCATGCGGGGGCGGTACACCGGGGAGCTGTTTTTT.

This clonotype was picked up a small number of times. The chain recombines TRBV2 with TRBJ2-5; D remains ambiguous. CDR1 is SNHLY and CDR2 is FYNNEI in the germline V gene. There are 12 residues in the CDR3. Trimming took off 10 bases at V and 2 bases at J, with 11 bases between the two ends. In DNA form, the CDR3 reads TGTGCCACCTCCCTTGGACAAGAGACCCAGTACTTC. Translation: CATSLGQETQYF.

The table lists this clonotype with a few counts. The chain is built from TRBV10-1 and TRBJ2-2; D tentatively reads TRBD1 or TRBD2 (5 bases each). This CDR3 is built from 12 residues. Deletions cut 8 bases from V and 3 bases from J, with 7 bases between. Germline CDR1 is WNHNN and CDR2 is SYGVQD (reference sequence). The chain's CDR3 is CASGGHTGELFF. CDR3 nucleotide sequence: TGCGCCAGCGGGGGTCACACCGGGGAGCTGTTTTTT.

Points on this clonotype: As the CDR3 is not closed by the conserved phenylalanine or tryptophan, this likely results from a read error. The chain's CDR3 is CASSLVGQGDIQYS. As DNA, the CDR3 is TGCGCCAGCAGCTTGGTAGGGCAGGGAGACATTCAGTACTCC. V gene TRBV5-1 combines with J gene TRBJ2-4; TRBD1 or TRBD2 may be the D gene (5 bases each). Trimming shortened V by 0 bases and J by 8 bases, and 12 bases separated the two germline ends. The CDR3 has 14 amino acids. From germline, CDR1 is SGHRS and CDR2 YFSETQ.

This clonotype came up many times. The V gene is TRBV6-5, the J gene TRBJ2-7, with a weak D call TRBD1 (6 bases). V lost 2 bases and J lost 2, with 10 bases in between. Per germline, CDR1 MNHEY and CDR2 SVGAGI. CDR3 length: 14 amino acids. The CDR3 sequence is CASSYKDSTYEQYF. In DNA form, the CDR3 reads TGTGCCAGCAGTTACAAGGACAGCACCTACGAGCAGTACTTC.

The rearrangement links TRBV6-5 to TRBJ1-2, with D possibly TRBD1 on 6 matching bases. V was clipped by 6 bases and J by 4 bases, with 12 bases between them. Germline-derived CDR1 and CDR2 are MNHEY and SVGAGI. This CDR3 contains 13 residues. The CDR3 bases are TGTGCCAGCAGCTCAGGGGTCGGCTATGGCTACACCTTC. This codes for CASSSGVGYGYTF.

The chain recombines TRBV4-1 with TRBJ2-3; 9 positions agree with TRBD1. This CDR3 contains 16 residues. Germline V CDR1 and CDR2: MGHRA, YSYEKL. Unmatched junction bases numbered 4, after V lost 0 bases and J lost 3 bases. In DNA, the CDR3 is TGCGCCAGCAGCCAAGAAGGCGGGACAGGGACAGATACGCAGTATTTT. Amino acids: CASSQEGGTGTDTQYF.